This T cell receptor (beta chain) was identified during a study of blood T cell repertoires in COVID-19. Looking at the study overall: Acute and convalescent COVID-19 samples came from the United States, Italy and Spain. T cells, B-cell-depleted T cells, or PBMCs provided the cDNA or gDNA that served as material.

Original analysis: Estimated nucleated cell counts came from reference gene primer amplification. Sequenced by immunoSEQ multiplex PCR; TCRdb stores in-frame clones only, minus some. Clone size and V and J calls were adopted from that table, with D and trimming inferred from the DNA. The profile shows around 170,000 clones, about 81% of them singletons. Sequencing input: peripheral blood. This clonotype was sampled from a man between 25 and 39 years old with active or convalescent COVID-19.

The DNA of the CDR3 is TGCGCCAGCAGCTTGGACAGGGCCGACGGGGAGCTGTTTTTT. Translated: CASSLDRADGELFF. The chain links TRBV5-1 to TRBJ2-2; maybe TRBD1 (6 bases). V gave up 0 bases and J gave up 7 bases, with 10 bases separating them. This CDR3 has 14 residues. Germline CDR1 SGHRS, CDR2 YFSETQ.